This TCR beta chain came from a study of CD8+ T cells in alopecia areata. The V end was cut by 0 bases, the J end by 6 bases, with 9 bases between. The germline V gene has CDR1 LGHNA and CDR2 YSLEER. The CDR3 consists of 13 residues. Once RNA had been extracted, it was reverse transcribed into cDNA to act as the sequencing template. The assay was immunoSEQ multiplex PCR, and TCRdb's table has in-frame clones only and misses some. The sample shows around 50,000 clones, approximately 96% of them seen only once. This receptor was taken from a human donor with alopecia areata. The chain is built from TRBV4-3 and TRBJ2-7; no firm D call. This specimen consisted of CD8+ T cells sorted from blood, obtained at week 0. CDR3 DNA sequence: TGCGCCAGCAGCCAAGATCTGGCGGCCGAGCAGTACTTC. This codes for CASSQDLAAEQYF.